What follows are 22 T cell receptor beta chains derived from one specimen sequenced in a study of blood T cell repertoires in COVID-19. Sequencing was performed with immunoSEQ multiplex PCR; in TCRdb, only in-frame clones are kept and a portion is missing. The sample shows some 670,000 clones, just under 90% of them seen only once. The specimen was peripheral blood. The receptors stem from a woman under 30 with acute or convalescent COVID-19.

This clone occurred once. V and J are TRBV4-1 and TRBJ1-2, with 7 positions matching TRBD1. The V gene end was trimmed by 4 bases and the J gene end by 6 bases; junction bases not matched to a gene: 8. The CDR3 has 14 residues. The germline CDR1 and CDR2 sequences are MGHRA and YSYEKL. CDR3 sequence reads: CASSLVPRGNGYTF. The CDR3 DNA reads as TGCGCCAGCAGCCTTGTACCCAGGGGGAATGGCTACACCTTC.

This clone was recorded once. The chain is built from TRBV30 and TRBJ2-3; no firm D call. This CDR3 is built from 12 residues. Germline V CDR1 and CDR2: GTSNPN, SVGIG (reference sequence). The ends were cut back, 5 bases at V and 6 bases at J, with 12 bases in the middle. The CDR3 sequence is CAWSVAADTQYF. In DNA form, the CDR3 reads TGTGCCTGGTCAGTGGCGGCGGATACGCAGTATTTT.

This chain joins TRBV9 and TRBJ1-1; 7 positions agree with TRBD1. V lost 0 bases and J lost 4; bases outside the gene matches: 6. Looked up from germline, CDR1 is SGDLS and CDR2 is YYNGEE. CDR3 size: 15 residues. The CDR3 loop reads CASSVGLQGGTEAFF. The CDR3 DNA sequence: TGTGCCAGCAGCGTAGGCCTCCAGGGGGGCACTGAAGCTTTCTTT.

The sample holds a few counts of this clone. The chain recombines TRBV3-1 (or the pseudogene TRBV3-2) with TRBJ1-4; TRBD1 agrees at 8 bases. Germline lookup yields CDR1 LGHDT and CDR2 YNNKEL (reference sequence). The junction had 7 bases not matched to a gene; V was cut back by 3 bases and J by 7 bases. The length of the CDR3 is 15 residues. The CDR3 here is CASSQSDREGEKLFF. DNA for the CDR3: TGTGCCAGCAGCCAGTCGGACAGGGAGGGTGAAAAACTGTTTTTT.

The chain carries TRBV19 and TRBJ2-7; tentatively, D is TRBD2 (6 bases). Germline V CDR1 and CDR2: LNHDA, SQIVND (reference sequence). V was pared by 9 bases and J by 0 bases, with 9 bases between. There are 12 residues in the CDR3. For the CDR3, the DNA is TGTGCCAGCGGGGGACCCTCCTACGAGCAGTACTTC. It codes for CASGGPSYEQYF.

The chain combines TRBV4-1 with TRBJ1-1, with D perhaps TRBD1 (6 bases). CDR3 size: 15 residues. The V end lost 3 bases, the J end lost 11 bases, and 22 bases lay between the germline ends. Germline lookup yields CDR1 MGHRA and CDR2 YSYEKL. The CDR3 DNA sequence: TGCGCCAGCAGCCAGTCCGAGGGACACCTGCCGGGTGCTTTCTTT. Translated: CASSQSEGHLPGAFF.

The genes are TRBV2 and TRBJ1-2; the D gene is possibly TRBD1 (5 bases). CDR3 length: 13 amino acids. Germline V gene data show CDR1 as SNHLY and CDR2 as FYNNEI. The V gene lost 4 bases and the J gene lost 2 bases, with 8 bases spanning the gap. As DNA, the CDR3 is TGTGCCAGCAGTGGACAGCCGAACTATGGCTACACCTTC. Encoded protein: CASSGQPNYGYTF.

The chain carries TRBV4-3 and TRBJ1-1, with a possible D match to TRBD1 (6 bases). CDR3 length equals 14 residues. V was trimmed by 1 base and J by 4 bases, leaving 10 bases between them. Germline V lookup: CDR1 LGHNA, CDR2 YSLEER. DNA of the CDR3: TGCGCCAGCAGCCAAGCCCAGGGGCTCACTGAAGCTTTCTTT. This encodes CASSQAQGLTEAFF.

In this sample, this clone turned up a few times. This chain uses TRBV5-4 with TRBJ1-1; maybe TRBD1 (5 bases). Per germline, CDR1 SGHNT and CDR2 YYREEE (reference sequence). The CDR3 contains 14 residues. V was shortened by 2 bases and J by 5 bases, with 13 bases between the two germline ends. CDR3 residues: CASSLAPGKTEAFF. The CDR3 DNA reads TGTGCCAGCAGCTTAGCCCCAGGGAAGACTGAAGCTTTCTTT.

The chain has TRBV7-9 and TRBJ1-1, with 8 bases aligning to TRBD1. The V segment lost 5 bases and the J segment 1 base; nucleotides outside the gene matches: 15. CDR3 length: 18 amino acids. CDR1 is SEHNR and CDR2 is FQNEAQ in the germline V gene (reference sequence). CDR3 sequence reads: CASSTSKRRDRRNTEAFF. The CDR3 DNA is TGTGCCAGCAGCACTAGCAAACGCCGGGACAGGAGGAACACTGAAGCTTTCTTT. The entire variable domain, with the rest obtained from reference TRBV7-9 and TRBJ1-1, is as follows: DTGVSQNPRHKITKRGQNVTFRCDPISEHNRLYWYRQTLGQGPEFLTYFQNEAQLEKSRLLSDRFSAERPKGSFSTLEIQRTEQGDSAMYLCASSTSKRRDRRNTEAFFGQGTRLTVV.

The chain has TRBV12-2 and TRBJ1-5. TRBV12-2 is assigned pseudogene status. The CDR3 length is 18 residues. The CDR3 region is CATRRGGGCVYSNQPQHF. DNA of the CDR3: TGTGCAACCCGCAGGGGAGGGGGATGTGTTTATAGCAATCAGCCCCAGCATTTT.

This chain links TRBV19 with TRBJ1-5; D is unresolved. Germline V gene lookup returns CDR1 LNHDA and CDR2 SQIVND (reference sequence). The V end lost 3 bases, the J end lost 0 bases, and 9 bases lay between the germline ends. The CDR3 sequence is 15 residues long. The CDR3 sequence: CASSIGLISNQPQHF. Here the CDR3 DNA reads TGTGCCAGTAGTATTGGGCTGATTAGCAATCAGCCCCAGCATTTT.

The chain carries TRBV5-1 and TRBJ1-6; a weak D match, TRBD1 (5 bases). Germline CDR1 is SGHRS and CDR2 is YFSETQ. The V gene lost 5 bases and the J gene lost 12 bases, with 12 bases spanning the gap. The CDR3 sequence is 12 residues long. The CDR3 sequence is CASRQGSGPLHF. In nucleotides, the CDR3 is TGCGCCAGCAGGCAGGGTAGCGGACCCCTCCACTTT.

CDR3 amino acids: CASSLVGASYTF. CDR3 DNA sequence: TGTGCCAGCAGTTTAGTGGGGGCCAGCTACACCTTC. The genes are TRBV12-3 or TRBV12-4 and TRBJ1-2; perhaps TRBD1 as D (6 bases). V lost 1 base to trimming and J lost 9 bases, with 9 bases between them. CDR3 length: 12 residues.

In DNA, the CDR3 is TGTGCCAGCAGTCCACCGGGACAGGGGGCCCATCAGCCCCAGCATTTT. Its translation is CASSPPGQGAHQPQHF. This rearrangement joins TRBV2 to TRBJ1-5; 12 bases map to TRBD1. Per the germline V gene, CDR1 is SNHLY and CDR2 is FYNNEI. The CDR3 contains 16 residues. V lost 5 bases, J lost 5 bases, and 7 bases stayed unmatched.

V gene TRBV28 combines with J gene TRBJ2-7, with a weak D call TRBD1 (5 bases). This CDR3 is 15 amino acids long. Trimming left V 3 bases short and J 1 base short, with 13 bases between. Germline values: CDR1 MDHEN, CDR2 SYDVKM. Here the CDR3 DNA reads TGTGCCAGCAGTTTTATCGGATCAGGGTCCTACGAGCAGTACTTC. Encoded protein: CASSFIGSGSYEQYF.

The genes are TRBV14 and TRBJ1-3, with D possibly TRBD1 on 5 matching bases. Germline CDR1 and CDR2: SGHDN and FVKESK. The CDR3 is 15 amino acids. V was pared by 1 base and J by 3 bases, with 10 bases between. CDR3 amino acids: CASSQVRGFGNTIYF. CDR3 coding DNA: TGTGCCAGCAGCCAAGTGCGGGGGTTTGGAAACACCATATATTTT.

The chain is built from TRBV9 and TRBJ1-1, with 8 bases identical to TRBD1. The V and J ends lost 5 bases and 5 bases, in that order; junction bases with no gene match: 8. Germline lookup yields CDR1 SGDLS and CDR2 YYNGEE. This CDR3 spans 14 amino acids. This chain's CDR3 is CASSPPTGETEAFF. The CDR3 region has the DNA TGTGCCAGCAGTCCCCCGACAGGGGAGACTGAAGCTTTCTTT.

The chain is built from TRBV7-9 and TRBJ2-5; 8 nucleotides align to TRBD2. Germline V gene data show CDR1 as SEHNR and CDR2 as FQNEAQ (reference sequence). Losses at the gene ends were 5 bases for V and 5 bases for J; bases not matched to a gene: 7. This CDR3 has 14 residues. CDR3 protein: CASSPGGGRETQYF. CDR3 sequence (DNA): TGTGCCAGCAGCCCTGGCGGGGGGCGGGAGACCCAGTACTTC.

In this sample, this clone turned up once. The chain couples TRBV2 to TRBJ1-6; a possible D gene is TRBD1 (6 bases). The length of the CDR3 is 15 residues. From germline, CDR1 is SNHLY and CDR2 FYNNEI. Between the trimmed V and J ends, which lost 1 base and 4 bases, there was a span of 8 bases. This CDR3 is CASSEEQGYNSPLHF. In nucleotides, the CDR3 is TGTGCCAGCAGTGAAGAACAGGGTTATAATTCACCCCTCCACTTT.

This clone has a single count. CDR3 in amino acids: CSVGGPLAGGPNTGELFF. DNA for the CDR3: TGCAGCGTTGGGGGGCCTTTAGCGGGGGGACCCAACACCGGGGAGCTGTTTTTT. The J gene is TRBJ2-2, the V gene TRBV29-1; TRBD2 matches 10 bases. The CDR3 length is 18 residues. CDR1 and CDR2 from the germline V gene are SQVTM and ANQGSEA. With V trimmed by 4 bases and J by 2 bases, 13 bases remained unmatched.

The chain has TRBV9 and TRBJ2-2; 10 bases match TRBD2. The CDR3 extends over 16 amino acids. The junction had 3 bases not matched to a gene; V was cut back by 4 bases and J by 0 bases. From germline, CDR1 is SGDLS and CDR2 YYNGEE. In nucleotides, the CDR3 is TGTGCCAGCAGCCCACTAGCGGGGCCGAACACCGGGGAGCTGTTTTTT. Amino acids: CASSPLAGPNTGELFF.